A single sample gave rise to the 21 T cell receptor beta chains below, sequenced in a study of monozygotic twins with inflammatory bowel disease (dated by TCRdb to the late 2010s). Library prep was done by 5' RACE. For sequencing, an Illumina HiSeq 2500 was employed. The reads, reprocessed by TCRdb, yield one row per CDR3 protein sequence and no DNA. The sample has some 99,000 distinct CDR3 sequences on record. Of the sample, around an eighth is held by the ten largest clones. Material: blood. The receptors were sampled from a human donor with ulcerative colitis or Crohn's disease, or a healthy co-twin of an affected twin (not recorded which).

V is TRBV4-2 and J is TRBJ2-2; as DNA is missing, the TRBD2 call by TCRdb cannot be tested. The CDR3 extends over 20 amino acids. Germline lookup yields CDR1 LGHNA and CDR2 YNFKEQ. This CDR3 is CASSHFSSGLAGGNTGELFF.

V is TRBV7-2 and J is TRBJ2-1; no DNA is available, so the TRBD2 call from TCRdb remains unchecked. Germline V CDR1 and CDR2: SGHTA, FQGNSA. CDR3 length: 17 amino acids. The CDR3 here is CASSLEGGGGTYNEQFF.

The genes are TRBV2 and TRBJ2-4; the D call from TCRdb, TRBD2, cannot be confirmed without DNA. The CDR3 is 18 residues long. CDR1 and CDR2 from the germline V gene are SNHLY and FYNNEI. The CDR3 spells CASTAQGLAGHPGNMQYF.

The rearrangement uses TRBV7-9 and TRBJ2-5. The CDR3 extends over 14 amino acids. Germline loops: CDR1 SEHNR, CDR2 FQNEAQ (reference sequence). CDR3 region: CASSLVVDGETQYF.

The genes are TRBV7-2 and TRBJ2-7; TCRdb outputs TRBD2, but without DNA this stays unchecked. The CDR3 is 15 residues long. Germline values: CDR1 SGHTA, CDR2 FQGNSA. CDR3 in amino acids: CASSPGLASTYEQYF.

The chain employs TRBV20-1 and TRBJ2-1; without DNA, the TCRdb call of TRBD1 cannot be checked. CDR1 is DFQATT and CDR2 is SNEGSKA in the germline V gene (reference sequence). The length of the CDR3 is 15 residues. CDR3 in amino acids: CSATYRDRGRNEQFF.

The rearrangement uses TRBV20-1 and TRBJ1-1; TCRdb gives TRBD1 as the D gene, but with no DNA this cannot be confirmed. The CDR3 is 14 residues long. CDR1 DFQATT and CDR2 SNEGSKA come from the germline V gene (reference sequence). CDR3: CSASRPTGGTEAFF.

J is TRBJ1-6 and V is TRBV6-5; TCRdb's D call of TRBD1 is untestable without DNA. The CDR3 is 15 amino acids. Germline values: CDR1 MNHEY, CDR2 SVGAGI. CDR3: CASSNTGDNNSPLHF.

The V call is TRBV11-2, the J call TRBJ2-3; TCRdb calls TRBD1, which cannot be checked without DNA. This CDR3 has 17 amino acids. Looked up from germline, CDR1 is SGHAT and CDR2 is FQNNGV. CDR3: CASSLNPSGVGPDTQYF.

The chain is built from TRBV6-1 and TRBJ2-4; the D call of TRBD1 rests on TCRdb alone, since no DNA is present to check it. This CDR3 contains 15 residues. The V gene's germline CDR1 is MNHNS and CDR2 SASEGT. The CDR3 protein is CASSKGVFAKNMQYF.

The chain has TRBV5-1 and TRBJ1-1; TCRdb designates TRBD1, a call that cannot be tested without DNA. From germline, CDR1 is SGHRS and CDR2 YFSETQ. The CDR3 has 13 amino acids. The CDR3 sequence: CASSLDREGEAFF.

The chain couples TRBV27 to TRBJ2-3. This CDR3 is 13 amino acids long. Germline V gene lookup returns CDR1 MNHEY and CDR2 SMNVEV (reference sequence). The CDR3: CASSHDSTDTQYF.

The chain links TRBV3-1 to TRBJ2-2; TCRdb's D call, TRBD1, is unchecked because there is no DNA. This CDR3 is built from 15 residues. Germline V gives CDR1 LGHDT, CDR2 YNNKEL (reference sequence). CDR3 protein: CASSPAGENTGELFF. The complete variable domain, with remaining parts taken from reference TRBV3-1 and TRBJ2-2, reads DTAVSQTPKYLVTQMGNDKSIKCEQNLGHDTMYWYKQDSKKFLKIMFSYNNKELIINETVPNRFSPKSPDKAHLNLHINSLELGDSAVYFCASSPAGENTGELFFGEGSRLTVL.

CDR3 residues: CSATTGEASWVTDTQYF. The genes are TRBV20-1 and TRBJ2-3; TCRdb selects TRBD1, and the lack of DNA leaves this call unchecked. CDR3 size: 17 residues. Germline V lookup: CDR1 DFQATT, CDR2 SNEGSKA (reference sequence).

CDR3 amino acids: CASRPGQGHEQYF. The chain joins TRBV28 to TRBJ2-7; TCRdb returns TRBD1, unconfirmable since there is no DNA. The CDR3 runs 13 residues. Germline-derived CDR1 and CDR2 are MDHEN and SYDVKM.

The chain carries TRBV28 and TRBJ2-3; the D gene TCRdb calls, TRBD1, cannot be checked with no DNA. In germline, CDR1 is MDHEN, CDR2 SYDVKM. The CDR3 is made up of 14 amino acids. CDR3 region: CASSLWQIQGTQYF. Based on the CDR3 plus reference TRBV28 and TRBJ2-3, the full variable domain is DVKVTQSSRYLVKRTGEKVFLECVQDMDHENMFWYRQDPGLGLRLIYFSYDVKMKEKGDIPEGYSVSREKKERFSLILESASTNQTSMYLCASSLWQIQGTQYFGPGTRLTVL.

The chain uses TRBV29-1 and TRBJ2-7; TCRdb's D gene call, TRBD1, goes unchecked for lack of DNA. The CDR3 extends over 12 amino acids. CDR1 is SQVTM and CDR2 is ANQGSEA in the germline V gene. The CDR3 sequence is CSVTGPADEQYF.

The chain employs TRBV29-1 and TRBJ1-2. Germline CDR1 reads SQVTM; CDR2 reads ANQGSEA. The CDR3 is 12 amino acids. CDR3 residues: CSVDEPNYGYTF.

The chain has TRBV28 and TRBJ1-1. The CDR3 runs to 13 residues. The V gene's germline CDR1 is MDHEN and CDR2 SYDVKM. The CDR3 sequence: CASSKQLNTEAFF.

The CDR3 sequence: CSARTGGDSNEQFF. This chain links TRBV20-1 with TRBJ2-1; absent DNA, TCRdb's TRBD1 call cannot be checked. The CDR3 runs to 14 residues. Germline loops: CDR1 DFQATT, CDR2 SNEGSKA (reference sequence).

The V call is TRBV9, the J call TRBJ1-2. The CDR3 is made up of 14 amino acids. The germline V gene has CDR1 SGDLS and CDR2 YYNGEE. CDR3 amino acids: CASSIGGQNYGYTF.